These 18 T cell receptor beta chains were all obtained from the same sample, sequenced in a study of blood T cell repertoires in COVID-19. TCRdb's table, derived via immunoSEQ multiplex PCR, lists solely in-frame clones and lacks some. Of tens of thousands of clones in the sample, 75% to 85% were seen once. Sequencing input: peripheral blood. These receptors were collected from a human donor in a cohort sampled during active COVID-19.

The rearrangement uses TRBV6-6 and TRBJ1-4; the D is unclear. V was clipped by 6 bases and J by 8 bases, with 19 bases between them. The germline V gene has CDR1 MNHNY and CDR2 SVGAGI (reference sequence). The CDR3 is made up of 15 amino acids. CDR3 amino acids: CASSGPWEVGEKLFF. The CDR3 DNA follows: TGTGCCAGCAGCGGACCATGGGAGGTGGGAGAAAAACTGTTTTTT.

The chain links TRBV19 to TRBJ2-7, with 8 bases matching TRBD2. The junction had 6 bases not matched to a gene; V was cut back by 5 bases and J by 3 bases. The CDR3 loop spans 14 amino acids. Per germline, CDR1 LNHDA and CDR2 SQIVND (reference sequence). The CDR3 spells CASSSRTSSYEQYF. The DNA for the CDR3 is TGTGCCAGTAGTTCCCGGACTAGCAGCTACGAGCAGTACTTC. Filled out from reference TRBV19 and TRBJ2-7, the complete variable domain reads DGGITQSPKYLFRKEGQNVTLSCEQNLNHDAMYWYRQDPGQGLRLIYYSQIVNDFQKGDIAEGYSVSREKKESFPLTVTSAQKNPTAFYLCASSSRTSSYEQYFGPGTRLTVT.

The V call is TRBV3-1 (or the pseudogene TRBV3-2), the J call TRBJ2-5; 7 nucleotides align to TRBD1. The CDR3 is 18 amino acids. Germline loops: CDR1 LGHDT, CDR2 YNNKEL (reference sequence). J was trimmed by 5 bases and V by 4 bases; bases with no gene match: 19. The CDR3 DNA sequence: TGTGCCAGCAGCCCCTCAAAGGGGGCCGACCGTTTTTGGGAGACCCAGTACTTC. Its protein is CASSPSKGADRFWETQYF.

The chain combines TRBV5-1 with TRBJ2-2; TRBD2 aligns across 8 bases. Trimming cost V 5 bases and J 4 bases; bases outside gene matches: 7. CDR3 length: 15 residues. The germline V gene has CDR1 SGHRS and CDR2 YFSETQ. The DNA for the CDR3 is TGCGCCAGCAGTATAGCGGGACAAGGCACCGGGGAGCTGTTTTTT. This codes for CASSIAGQGTGELFF. The variable domain in full, completed from reference TRBV5-1 and TRBJ2-2, reads KAGVTQTPRYLIKTRGQQVTLSCSPISGHRSVSWYQQTPGQGLQFLFEYFSETQRNKGNFPGRFSGRQFSNSRSEMNVSTLELGDSALYLCASSIAGQGTGELFFGEGSRLTVL.

This chain connects TRBV28 to TRBJ2-1, with D possibly TRBD1 on 5 matching bases. Germline CDR1 is MDHEN and CDR2 is SYDVKM. The CDR3 has 16 amino acids. V lost 0 bases and J lost 0, with 9 bases in between. As DNA, the CDR3 is TGTGCCAGCAGTTTATGGCAGGGTAGCTCCTACAATGAGCAGTTCTTC. Its protein is CASSLWQGSSYNEQFF.

CDR3 region: CASSERGLSYEQYF. DNA for the CDR3: TGTGCCAGCAGTGAGCGGGGTCTCTCCTACGAGCAGTACTTC. V gene TRBV2 combines with J gene TRBJ2-7, with D maybe TRBD2 (6 bases). V lost 3 bases, J lost 0 bases, and 9 bases lay in between. Germline V lookup: CDR1 SNHLY, CDR2 FYNNEI. This CDR3 is built from 14 residues.

V is TRBV2 and J is TRBJ2-1; 7 bases map to TRBD1. Per the germline V gene, CDR1 is SNHLY and CDR2 is FYNNEI. The V and J ends lost 4 bases and 2 bases, in that order; junction bases with no gene match: 5. The CDR3 has 15 amino acids. In DNA form, the CDR3 reads TGTGCCAGCAGTGTTGAGACAGGGACCTACAATGAGCAGTTCTTC. Its translation: CASSVETGTYNEQFF. Supplemented by reference TRBV2 and TRBJ2-1, the full variable domain reads EPEVTQTPSHQVTQMGQEVILRCVPISNHLYFYWYRQILGQKVEFLVSFYNNEISEKSEIFDDQFSVERPDGSNFTLKIRSTKLEDSAMYFCASSVETGTYNEQFFGPGTRLTVL.

The chain combines TRBV28 with TRBJ1-1; D unclear. The germline V gene encodes CDR1 MDHEN and CDR2 SYDVKM. Trimming took 6 bases from V and 1 from J, leaving 12 bases between them. The length of the CDR3 is 14 residues. CDR3 sequence (DNA): TGTGCCAGCAGGTGGGGAGATTCGAACACTGAAGCTTTCTTT. It codes for CASRWGDSNTEAFF.

The genes are TRBV9 and TRBJ2-1; 13 bases are shared with TRBD2. The CDR3 is 16 residues long. The J segment lost 9 bases and the V segment lost 1 base, leaving 7 bases of the junction unmatched. The germline gives CDR1 SGDLS, CDR2 YYNGEE. The CDR3 loop is CASSVPGLAGVSEQFF. CDR3 bases: TGTGCCAGCAGCGTACCCGGACTAGCGGGAGTTAGTGAGCAGTTCTTC.

The chain couples TRBV3-1 (or the pseudogene TRBV3-2) to TRBJ2-5, with 8 bases lining up with TRBD2. The germline CDR1 and CDR2 sequences are LGHDT and YNNKEL (reference sequence). Germline trimming cut 5 bases from V and 8 bases from J; bases unmatched to any gene: 13. The CDR3 consists of 15 residues. The CDR3 region is CASSNIAGPSGTQYF. In DNA form, the CDR3 reads TGTGCCAGCAGCAATATAGCGGGGCCCTCCGGAACCCAGTACTTC.

About this clone itself: Since no conserved phenylalanine or tryptophan closes the CDR3, a read error is the likely cause. The limits of the CDR3 on the DNA are not certain, so only TCRdb's listed CDR3 is given. V gene TRBV11-2 combines with J gene TRBJ1-1. CDR1 is SGHAT, CDR2 FQNNGV, per germline. Ends included, the CDR3 has 10 residues. CDR3 loop: CASSCWGKGG.

V usage is TRBV5-6 and J usage is TRBJ2-1; D gene unclear. With 2 bases removed from V and 9 bases from J, the gap between germline ends came to 15 bases. The CDR3 is 14 residues long. In germline, CDR1 is SGHDT, CDR2 YYEEEE. CDR3 amino acids: CASSFSPISSEQFF. The CDR3, as DNA: TGTGCCAGCAGCTTCTCTCCTATATCGAGTGAGCAGTTCTTC.

The chain couples TRBV19 to TRBJ2-2, with 12 bases matching TRBD2. Looked up from germline, CDR1 is LNHDA and CDR2 is SQIVND (reference sequence). The ends lost 5 bases at V and 5 bases at J; junction bases unmatched: 6. This CDR3 region has 16 residues. Here the CDR3 DNA reads TGTGCCAGTAGTCCATACACTAGCGGGGGGACCGGGGAGCTGTTTTTT. This translates into CASSPYTSGGTGELFF.

This CDR3 is CASSFGFGDAYEQYF. The CDR3 coding sequence is TGTGCCAGCAGTTTCGGCTTCGGAGATGCCTACGAGCAGTACTTC. V is TRBV28 and J is TRBJ2-7; D is undetermined. The CDR3 consists of 15 residues. Deletions cut 3 bases from V and 2 bases from J, with 14 bases between. The germline V gene has CDR1 MDHEN and CDR2 SYDVKM. The full variable domain, its missing parts supplied by reference TRBV28 and TRBJ2-7, is DVKVTQSSRYLVKRTGEKVFLECVQDMDHENMFWYRQDPGLGLRLIYFSYDVKMKEKGDIPEGYSVSREKKERFSLILESASTNQTSMYLCASSFGFGDAYEQYFGPGTRLTVT.

This chain joins TRBV12-3 or TRBV12-4 and TRBJ1-6; no clear D gene. The length of the CDR3 is 13 residues. The germline V and J ends were trimmed by 2 bases and 8 bases, with 7 bases remaining between them. CDR3 sequence (DNA): TGTGCCAGCAGTTTAAACAATGATTCACCCCTCCACTTT. Protein: CASSLNNDSPLHF.

The genes are TRBV27 and TRBJ2-7; 7 bases agree with TRBD1. Germline V gene data show CDR1 as MNHEY and CDR2 as SMNVEV (reference sequence). J lost 5 bases, V lost 8 bases, and 9 bases had no gene match. The CDR3 spans 13 residues. The CDR3 DNA is TGTGCCAGCGGCCAGACAGGGAGCAACGAGCAGTACTTC. Translated, it gives CASGQTGSNEQYF.

The chain joins TRBV30 to TRBJ2-2; 7 nucleotides line up with TRBD1. The CDR3 contains 15 residues. The V gene's germline CDR1 is GTSNPN and CDR2 SVGIG (reference sequence). Trimming took 2 bases from V and 5 from J; bases not matched to a gene: 8. CDR3 in DNA: TGTGCCTGGAGTTCCACAACCAGGGGGACCGGGGAGCTGTTTTTT. Translation: CAWSSTTRGTGELFF.

V and J are TRBV18 and TRBJ1-1, with 9 bases lining up with TRBD1. V shed 8 bases, J shed 1 base, and the junction held 5 bases outside the gene matches. The CDR3 contains 14 residues. Germline V gives CDR1 KGHSH, CDR2 LQKENI. This CDR3 reads CASTGQGQNTEAFF. Written as DNA, the CDR3 is TGTGCCAGCACCGGACAGGGGCAGAACACTGAAGCTTTCTTT.